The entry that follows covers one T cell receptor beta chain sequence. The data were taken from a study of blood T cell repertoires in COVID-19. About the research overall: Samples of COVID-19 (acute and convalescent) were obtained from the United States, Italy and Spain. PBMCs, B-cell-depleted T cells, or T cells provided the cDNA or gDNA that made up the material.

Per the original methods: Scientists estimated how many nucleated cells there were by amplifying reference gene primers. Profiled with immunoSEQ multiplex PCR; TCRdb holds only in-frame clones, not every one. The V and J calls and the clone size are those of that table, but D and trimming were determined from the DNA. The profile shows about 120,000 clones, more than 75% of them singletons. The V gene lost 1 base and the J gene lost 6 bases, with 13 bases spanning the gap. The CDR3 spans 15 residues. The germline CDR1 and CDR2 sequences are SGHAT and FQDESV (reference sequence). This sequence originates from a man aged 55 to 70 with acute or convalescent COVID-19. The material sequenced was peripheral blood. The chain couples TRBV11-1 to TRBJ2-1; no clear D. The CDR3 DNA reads TGTGCCAGCAGCTTAGGACTCTTGACCTCCAATGAGCAGTTCTTC. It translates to CASSLGLLTSNEQFF.